These T cell receptor beta chains were read from a single sample in a study of tumor T cells in aggressive B-cell lymphoma. Clones were sequenced by immunoSEQ multiplex PCR, and TCRdb holds only the in-frame ones, with some missing. Among about 5,300 clones listed, 87% were seen once. The sample consisted of tumor tissue. The receptors here all came from an adult with diffuse large B cell lymphoma. Each CDR3 is given without its conserved first and last residue.

v_gene	j_gene	len	CDR3aa
TRBV12-5	TRBJ1-1	10	ASGFWGRLAF
TRBV6-1	TRBJ1-1	13	ASKVSLEGNTEAF
TRBV25-1	TRBJ1-5	10	ASSESHQPQH
TRBV27	TRBJ1-2	12	ASSWDRGGYGYT
TRBV2	TRBJ2-5	15	ASSQGTSGSSQETQY
TRBV5-4	TRBJ1-2	11	ASSSQGFGGYT
TRBV6-1	TRBJ1-1	11	ASSEGAGTEAF
TRBV5-1	TRBJ1-1	11	ASSFSPNTEAF
TRBV27	TRBJ2-7	12	ASSSAGFSYEQY
TRBV6-5	TRBJ1-1	13	ASSYWTGVNTEAF
TRBV29-1	TRBJ2-7	11	SVLGQGMGEQY
TRBV29-1	TRBJ2-7	17	SVWTGGRGGRERPYEQY
TRBV4-3	TRBJ2-3	14	ASSQDRLAGTDTQY
TRBV7-2	TRBJ1-4	15	ASSLTSGVRTNEKLF
TRBV12-5	TRBJ1-3	15	ASGLGTGREIGNTIY
TRBV10-2	TRBJ2-1	14	ASSEPFSFSYNEQF
TRBV27	TRBJ1-6	14	ASTDRGITYNSPLH
TRBV5-1	TRBJ2-3	13	ASSRGQLSTDTQY
TRBV19	TRBJ1-2	11	ASVLRGAYGYT
TRBV7-2	TRBJ2-2	10	ASRGWTGELF
TRBV6-1	TRBJ2-5	12	ASSEPGFLETQY
TRBV9	TRBJ2-1	11	ASDRDGADEQF
TRBV7-8	TRBJ2-1	11	ASSLTRRNEQF
TRBV5-1	TRBJ1-4	15	ASDKGVGLRVWEKLF
TRBV6-5	TRBJ2-7	12	ASGRRDPIYEQY
TRBV6-5	TRBJ2-1	12	ASSRLAGQDEQF
TRBV6-6	TRBJ2-2	13	ASSYLAGDTGELF
TRBV28	TRBJ2-7	12	ASSGTSGSYEQY
TRBV9	NA	13	ASRGDCGISYEQY
TRBV20-1	TRBJ2-7	9	SASDTYEQY
TRBV2	TRBJ2-7	18	ASSEALESAGETYYYEQY
TRBV28	TRBJ2-4	13	ASSLPQGGAYIQY
TRBV19	TRBJ1-3	14	ASRAGGQSSGNTIY
TRBV7-9	TRBJ2-7	12	ASRMASGGDEQY
TRBV2	TRBJ2-2	12	ARTSGSFGGELF
TRBV6-5	TRBJ2-3	12	ASSYSTGEDTQY
TRBV19	TRBJ1-6	12	ASSSGGGHSPLH
TRBV5-1	TRBJ2-1	12	ASKGRGDNNEQF
TRBV7-6	TRBJ2-3	14	ASSLVKAGSTDTQY
TRBV9	TRBJ1-2	12	ASSRQGINYGYT
TRBV5-1	TRBJ2-5	13	ASSFTSGSWETQY
TRBV6-1	TRBJ1-1	9	ASSEYFEAF
TRBV28	TRBJ2-7	12	ASSLSALQDEQY
TRBV5-1	TRBJ2-4	14	ASSSHPQLAKNIQY
TRBV6-1	TRBJ2-7	12	ASSPQVIAYEQY
TRBV28	TRBJ2-3	18	ASSLFRRFDRVGSTDTQY
TRBV5-1	TRBJ2-3	14	ASSRGLAGGSDTQY
TRBV4-2	TRBJ2-3	14	ASSQEGTSVTDTQY
TRBV9	TRBJ2-5	13	ASSRDRGWRETQY
TRBV19	TRBJ1-2	10	ASSQGAVGYT
TRBV2	TRBJ1-5	12	ASLPDEGTQPQH
TRBV27	TRBJ2-7	11	ASSPWRSYEQY
TRBV6-5	TRBJ2-7	12	ASSWTSRAYEQY
TRBV27	TRBJ1-6	13	ASSLEGSYNSPLH
TRBV11-3	TRBJ2-1	10	ASSFSENEQF
TRBV30	TRBJ1-1	14	AWRGPDSLMNTEAF
TRBV6-5	TRBJ2-3	12	ASSYQARTDTQY